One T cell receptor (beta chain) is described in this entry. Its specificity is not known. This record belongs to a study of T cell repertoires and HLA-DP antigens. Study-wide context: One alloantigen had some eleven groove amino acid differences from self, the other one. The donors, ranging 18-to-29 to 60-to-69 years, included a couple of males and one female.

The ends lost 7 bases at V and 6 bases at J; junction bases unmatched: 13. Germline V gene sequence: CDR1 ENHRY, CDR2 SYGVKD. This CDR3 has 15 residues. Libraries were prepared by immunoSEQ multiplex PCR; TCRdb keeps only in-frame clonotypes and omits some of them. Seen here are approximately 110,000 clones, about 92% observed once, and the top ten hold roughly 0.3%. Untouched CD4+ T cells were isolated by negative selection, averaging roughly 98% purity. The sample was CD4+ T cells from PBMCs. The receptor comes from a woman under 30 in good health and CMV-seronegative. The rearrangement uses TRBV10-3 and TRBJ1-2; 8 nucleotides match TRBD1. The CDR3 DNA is TGTGCCATCACGTCCTCCGGGACAGGAATCGATGGCTACACCTTC. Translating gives CAITSSGTGIDGYTF.